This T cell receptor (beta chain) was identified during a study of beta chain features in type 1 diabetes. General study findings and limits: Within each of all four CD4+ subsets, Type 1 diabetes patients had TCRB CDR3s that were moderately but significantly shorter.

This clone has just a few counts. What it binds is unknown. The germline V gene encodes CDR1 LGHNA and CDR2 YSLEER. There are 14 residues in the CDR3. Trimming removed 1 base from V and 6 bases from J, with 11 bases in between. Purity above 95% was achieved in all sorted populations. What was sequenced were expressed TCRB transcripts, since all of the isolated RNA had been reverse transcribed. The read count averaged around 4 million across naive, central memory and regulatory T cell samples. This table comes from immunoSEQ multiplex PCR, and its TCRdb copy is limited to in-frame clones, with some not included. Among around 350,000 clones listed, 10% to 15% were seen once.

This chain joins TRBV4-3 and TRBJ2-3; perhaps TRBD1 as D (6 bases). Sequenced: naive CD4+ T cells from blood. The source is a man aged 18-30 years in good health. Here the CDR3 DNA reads TGCGCCAGCAGCCAAGGAGGACAGTGGGATACGCAGTATTTT. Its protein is CASSQGGQWDTQYF.